The subject of this entry is one TCR beta chain. The antigen remains undetermined. This sample stems from a study of shared clonotypes between healthy human individuals. Broader study findings: There were few donors, and this limited the genetic and exposure-history diversity represented. Blood was the only sampled material, and tissue repertoires likely differ.

Researchers sequenced unsorted PBMC DNA using ten immunoSEQ deep assay plates. TCRdb's copy holds only in-frame clones and misses some; the assay was immunoSEQ multiplex PCR. The data show 450,000 to 600,000 clones, roughly 85% seen once. The material sequenced was PBMCs. This clonotype was sampled from a woman aged 40 to 55 in good health. Some clones in this sample may be carry-over from other donors' samples.

The CDR3 protein is CASSVGSGHNEQFF. CDR3 DNA: TGTGCCAGCAGCGTAGGGAGCGGACACAATGAGCAGTTCTTC. This chain connects TRBV9 to TRBJ2-1; D possibly corresponds to TRBD2 (5 bases). With 0 bases removed from V and 5 bases from J, the gap between germline ends came to 9 bases. The CDR3 contains 14 residues. Germline loops: CDR1 SGDLS, CDR2 YYNGEE.